The present entry profiles one T cell receptor (beta chain) with its context. Its specificity is unknown. PCR amplification relied on 60 Vbeta primers (plus 13 Jbeta primers). Original analysis: In a later analysis, approximately 80 million unique TCR beta chains included roughly 11 million shared by two or more donors. The assay was immunoSEQ multiplex PCR, and TCRdb's table has in-frame clones only and misses some. V, J and clone size are taken as reported in that table, and D and trimming were inferred from the DNA itself. The repertoire includes under 200,000 clones, roughly 70% of them detected once, and about 1.6% sits in the top ten. The sample belongs to a study of cytomegalovirus exposure and HLA in healthy donors. The V and J ends lost 0 bases and 0 bases respectively, with 7 bases between them. CDR1 is KGHSH and CDR2 is LQKENI in the germline V gene. The CDR3 spans 15 residues. Study-wide results and caveats: The study put 150 to 200 TCR beta chains on its list as cytomegalovirus-associated.

The source of this sequence is a girl aged 10 to 17 in good health and CMV-seronegative. The sample comprised PBMCs. The chain is built from TRBV18 and TRBJ2-3; D remains ambiguous. CDR3 DNA: TGTGCCAGCTCACCACCGTCGAGTAGCACAGATACGCAGTATTTT. This encodes CASSPPSSSTDTQYF. Full variable domain (remainder filled in from reference TRBV18 and TRBJ2-3): NAGVMQNPRHLVRRRGQEARLRCSPMKGHSHVYWYRQLPEEGLKFMVYLQKENIIDESGMPKERFSAEFPKEGPSILRIQQVVRGDSAAYFCASSPPSSSTDTQYFGPGTRLTVL.